The rows below give T cell receptor beta chains drawn from one sample of a study of blood T cell repertoires in COVID-19. Profiled with immunoSEQ multiplex PCR; TCRdb holds only in-frame clones, not every one. The data show some 150,000 clones, around 73% seen once. The sequenced sample consisted of PBMCs or T cells enriched from blood (not recorded which). Receptor source: a woman aged 45-59 years who had recovered from COVID-19. Each CDR3 is given with its conserved first and last residue. The order of the fields is clone size, D gene, J gene, V gene, CDR3 protein, CDR3 DNA. The D gene is left open where the match is weak. Part of the rows lack a size; the others show once, few, many or a class for expanded clones.

NA,NA,TRBJ2-5,TRBV10-1,CASSGGETQYF,TGCGCCAGCAGTGGCGGGGAGACCCAGTACTTC
NA,NA,TRBJ2-6,TRBV9,CASSVVGSGANVLTF,TGTGCCAGCAGCGTAGTCGGTTCCGGGGCCAACGTCCTGACTTTC
NA,NA,TRBJ2-2,TRBV5-1,CASSLAGSGGTGELFF,TGCGCCAGCAGCTTGGCCGGGTCCGGTGGGACCGGGGAGCTGTTTTTT
NA,TRBD2,TRBJ2-3,TRBV5-1,CASSSGLAGTSTDTQYF,TGCGCCAGCAGCTCCGGACTAGCGGGGACTAGCACAGATACGCAGTATTTT
NA,TRBD1,TRBJ1-6,TRBV27,CASRATGGAGYNSPLHF,TGTGCCAGCAGGGCAACAGGGGGCGCGGGTTATAATTCACCCCTCCACTTT
NA,NA,TRBJ1-1,TRBV28,CASRAGQLTEAFF,TGTGCCAGCAGAGCCGGACAGTTGACTGAAGCTTTCTTT
NA,NA,TRBJ1-2,TRBV27,CASSLWGDYGYTF,TGTGCCAGCAGTTTATGGGGGGACTATGGCTACACCTTC
NA,NA,TRBJ2-1,TRBV21-1,CASSPQTSGVPYNEQFF,TGTGCCAGCAGCCCCCAGACTAGCGGGGTCCCCTACAATGAGCAGTTCTTC
NA,TRBD1,TRBJ1-1,TRBV9,CASSVTGGQGEAFF,TGTGCCAGCAGCGTAACGGGCGGACAGGGCGAAGCTTTCTTT
few,NA,TRBJ1-3,TRBV19,CASSPAGTSGNTIYF,TGTGCCAGTAGTCCGGCAGGTACCTCTGGAAACACCATATATTTT
NA,TRBD1,TRBJ2-1,TRBV28,CASSLITGAGTYNEQFF,TGTGCCAGCAGTTTGATTACAGGGGCGGGCACGTACAATGAGCAGTTCTTC
NA,TRBD1,TRBJ1-3,TRBV7-8,CASSFRQGFWGNTIYF,TGTGCCAGCAGCTTCAGACAGGGTTTTTGGGGAAACACCATATATTTT
NA,NA,TRBJ2-1,TRBV11-1,CASSLEGRGDEQFF,TGTGCCAGCAGCCTAGAGGGCAGGGGCGATGAGCAGTTCTTC
NA,NA,TRBJ1-5,TRBV19,CASSIDFLRRDQPQHF,TGTGCCAGTAGTATAGATTTCCTGAGGCGGGATCAGCCCCAGCATTTT
NA,TRBD1,TRBJ1-1,TRBV7-9,CASSFLGTGGTEAFF,TGTGCCAGCAGCTTTTTAGGGACAGGCGGGACTGAAGCTTTCTTT
NA,TRBD2,TRBJ2-1,TRBV4-1,CASSLSERGSYNEQFF,TGCGCCAGCAGCCTCTCCGAGCGGGGGTCCTACAATGAGCAGTTCTTC
NA,TRBD1,TRBJ1-4,TRBV9,CASSVRGQNNEKLFF,TGTGCCAGCAGCGTCAGGGGGCAGAATAATGAAAAACTGTTTTTT
once,TRBD1,TRBJ1-2,TRBV11-2,CASSQTPWDRSYYGYTF,TGTGCCAGCAGCCAAACCCCCTGGGACAGGAGCTACTATGGCTACACCTTC
NA,NA,TRBJ1-4,TRBV2,CASSSLPGRGEKLFF,TGTGCCAGCAGTTCCCTTCCGGGGAGAGGTGAAAAACTGTTTTTT
few,NA,TRBJ1-1,TRBV27,CASSLSSLLNTEAFF,TGTGCCAGCAGTTTATCTTCACTCTTGAACACTGAAGCTTTCTTT
NA,NA,TRBJ1-3,TRBV6-1,CASSEALPDTDTIYF,TGTGCCAGCAGTGAAGCGCTTCCGGACACCGACACCATATATTTT
once,NA,TRBJ1-3,TRBV6-1,CASSEVRGGFGNTIYF,TGTGCCAGCAGTGAAGTTCGGGGGGGCTTTGGAAACACCATATATTTT